This TCR beta chain was obtained from a study of blood T cell repertoires in COVID-19. As originally analysed: Nucleated cell counts were estimated from reference gene primer amplification. Here immunoSEQ multiplex PCR was the method, and the copy in TCRdb shows in-frame clones only, minus some. For V, J and clone size, that table is used; D and trimming come from the DNA. The sample has about 280,000 clones, 80% to 95% seen once. V trimming: 4 bases; J trimming: 4 bases; junction bases outside the gene matches: 4. This CDR3 has 15 residues. Germline CDR1 reads SGHRS; CDR2 reads YFSETQ. This sequence originates from a man between 35 and 55 years old who had been exposed to COVID-19. The J gene is TRBJ2-2, the V gene TRBV5-1; 10 bases fit TRBD2. The source material was PBMCs or T cells enriched from blood (not recorded which). CDR3 residues: CASSQREGGTGELFF. The CDR3 DNA is TGCGCCAGCAGCCAGCGGGAGGGTGGCACCGGGGAGCTGTTTTTT.